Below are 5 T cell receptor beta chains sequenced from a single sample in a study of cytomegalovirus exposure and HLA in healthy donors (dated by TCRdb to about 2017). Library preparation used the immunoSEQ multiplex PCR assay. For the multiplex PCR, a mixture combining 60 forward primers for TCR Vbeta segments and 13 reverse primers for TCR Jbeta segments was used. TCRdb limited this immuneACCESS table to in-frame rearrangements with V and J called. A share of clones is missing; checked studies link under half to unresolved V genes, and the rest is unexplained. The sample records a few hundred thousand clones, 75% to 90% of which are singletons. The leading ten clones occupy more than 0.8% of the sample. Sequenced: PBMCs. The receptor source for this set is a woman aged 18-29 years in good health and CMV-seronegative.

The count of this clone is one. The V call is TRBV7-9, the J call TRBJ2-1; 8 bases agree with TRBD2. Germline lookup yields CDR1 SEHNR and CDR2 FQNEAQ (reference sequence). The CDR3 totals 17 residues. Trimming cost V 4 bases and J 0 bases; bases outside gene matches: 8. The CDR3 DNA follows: TGTGCCAGCAGCTCGCTCGGGAGGGCCGACTCCTACAATGAGCAGTTCTTC. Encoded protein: CASSSLGRADSYNEQFF.

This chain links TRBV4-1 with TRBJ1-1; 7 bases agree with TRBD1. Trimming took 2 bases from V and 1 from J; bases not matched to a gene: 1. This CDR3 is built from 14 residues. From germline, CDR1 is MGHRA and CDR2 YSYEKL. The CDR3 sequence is CASSQRDRNTEAFF. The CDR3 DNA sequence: TGCGCCAGCAGCCAAAGGGACAGGAACACTGAAGCTTTCTTT.

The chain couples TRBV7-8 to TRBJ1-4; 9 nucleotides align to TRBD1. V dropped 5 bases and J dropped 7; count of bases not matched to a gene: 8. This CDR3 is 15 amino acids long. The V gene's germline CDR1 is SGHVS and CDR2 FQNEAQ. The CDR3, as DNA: TGTGCCAGCAGCCCTCGACAGGGGGGACGTGAAAAACTGTTTTTT. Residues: CASSPRQGGREKLFF.

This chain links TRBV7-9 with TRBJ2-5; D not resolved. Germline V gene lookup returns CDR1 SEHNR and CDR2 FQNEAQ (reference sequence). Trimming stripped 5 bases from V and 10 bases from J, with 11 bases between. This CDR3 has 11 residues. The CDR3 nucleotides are TGTGCCAGCAGCGCCCCAGATCGCCAGTACTTC. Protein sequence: CASSAPDRQYF.

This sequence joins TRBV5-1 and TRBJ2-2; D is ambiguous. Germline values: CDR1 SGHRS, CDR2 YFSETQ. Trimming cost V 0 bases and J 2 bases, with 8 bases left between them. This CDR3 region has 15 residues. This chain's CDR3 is CASSLGSTNTGELFF. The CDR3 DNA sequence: TGCGCCAGCAGCTTGGGTTCCACAAACACCGGGGAGCTGTTTTTT.